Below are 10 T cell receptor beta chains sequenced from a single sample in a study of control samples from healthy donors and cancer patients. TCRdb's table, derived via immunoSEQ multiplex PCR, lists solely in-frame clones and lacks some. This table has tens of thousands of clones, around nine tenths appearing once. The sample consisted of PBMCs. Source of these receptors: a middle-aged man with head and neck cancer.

The CDR3 nucleotides read TGTGCCAGCAGTTACGTTCGGGGTTCCTACGAGCAGTACTTC. It codes for CASSYVRGSYEQYF. This chain connects TRBV6-2 or TRBV6-3 to TRBJ2-7; tentative D call: TRBD2 (5 bases). CDR3 length: 14 amino acids. V was cut by 2 bases and J by 1 base, with 9 bases left in between. Looked up from germline, CDR1 is MNHEY and CDR2 is SVGEGT.

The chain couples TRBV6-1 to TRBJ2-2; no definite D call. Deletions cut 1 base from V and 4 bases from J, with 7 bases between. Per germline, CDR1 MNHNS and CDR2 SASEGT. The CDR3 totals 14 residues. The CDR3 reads CASSEGFLTGELFF. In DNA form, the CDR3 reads TGTGCCAGCAGTGAAGGATTTCTCACCGGGGAGCTGTTTTTT.

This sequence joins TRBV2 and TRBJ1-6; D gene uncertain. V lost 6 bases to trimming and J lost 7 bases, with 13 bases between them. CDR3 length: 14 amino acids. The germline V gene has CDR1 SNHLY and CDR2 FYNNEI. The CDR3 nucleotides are TGTGCCAGCAGAGGAGGCTCCGGGAATTCACCCCTCCACTTT. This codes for CASRGGSGNSPLHF.

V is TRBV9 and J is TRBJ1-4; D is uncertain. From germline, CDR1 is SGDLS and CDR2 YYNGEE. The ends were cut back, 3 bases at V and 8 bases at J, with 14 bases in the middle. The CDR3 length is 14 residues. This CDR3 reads CASSDRATGEKLFF. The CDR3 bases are TGTGCCAGCAGCGACCGGGCCACGGGAGAAAAACTGTTTTTT. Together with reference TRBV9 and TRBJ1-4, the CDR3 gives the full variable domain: DSGVTQTPKHLITATGQRVTLRCSPRSGDLSVYWYQQSLDQGLQFLIQYYNGEERAKGNILERFSAQQFPDLHSELNLSSLELGDSALYFCASSDRATGEKLFFGSGTQLSVL.

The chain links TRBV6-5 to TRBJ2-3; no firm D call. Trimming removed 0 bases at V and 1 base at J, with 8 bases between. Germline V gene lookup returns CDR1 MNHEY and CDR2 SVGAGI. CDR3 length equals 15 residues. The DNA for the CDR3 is TGTGCCAGCAGTTACTCGCCTTTGGGCACAGATACGCAGTATTTT. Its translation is CASSYSPLGTDTQYF.

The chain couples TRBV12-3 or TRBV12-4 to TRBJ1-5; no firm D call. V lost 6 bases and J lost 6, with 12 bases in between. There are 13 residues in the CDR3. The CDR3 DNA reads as TGTGCCAGCAGGGATAAAGCGGGTCAGCCCCAGCATTTT. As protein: CASRDKAGQPQHF.

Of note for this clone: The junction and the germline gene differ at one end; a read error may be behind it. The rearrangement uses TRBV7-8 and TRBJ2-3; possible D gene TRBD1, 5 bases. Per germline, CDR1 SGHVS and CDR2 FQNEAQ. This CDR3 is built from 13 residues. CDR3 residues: CASTLRGTDTQYF. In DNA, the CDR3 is TGTGCCAGCACCCTAAGGGGCACCGATACGCAGTATTTT.

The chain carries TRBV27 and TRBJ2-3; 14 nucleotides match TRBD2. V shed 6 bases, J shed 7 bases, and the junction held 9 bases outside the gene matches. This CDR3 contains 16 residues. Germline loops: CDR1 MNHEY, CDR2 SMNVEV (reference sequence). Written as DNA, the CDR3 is TGTGCCAGCAGGAGACTAGCGGGGGGGGATAGGAATACGCAGTATTTT. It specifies CASRRLAGGDRNTQYF.

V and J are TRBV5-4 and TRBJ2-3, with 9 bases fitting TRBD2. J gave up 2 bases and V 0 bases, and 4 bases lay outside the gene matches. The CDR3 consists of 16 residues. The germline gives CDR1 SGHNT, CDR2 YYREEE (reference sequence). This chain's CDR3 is CASSLELAGLTDTQYF. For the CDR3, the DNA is TGTGCCAGCAGCTTGGAACTAGCGGGTCTCACAGATACGCAGTATTTT.

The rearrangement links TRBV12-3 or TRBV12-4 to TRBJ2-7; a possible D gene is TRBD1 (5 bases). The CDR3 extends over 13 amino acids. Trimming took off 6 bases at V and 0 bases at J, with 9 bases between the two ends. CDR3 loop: CASSRDSSYEQYF. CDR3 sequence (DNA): TGTGCCAGCAGCCGCGACAGCTCCTACGAGCAGTACTTC.